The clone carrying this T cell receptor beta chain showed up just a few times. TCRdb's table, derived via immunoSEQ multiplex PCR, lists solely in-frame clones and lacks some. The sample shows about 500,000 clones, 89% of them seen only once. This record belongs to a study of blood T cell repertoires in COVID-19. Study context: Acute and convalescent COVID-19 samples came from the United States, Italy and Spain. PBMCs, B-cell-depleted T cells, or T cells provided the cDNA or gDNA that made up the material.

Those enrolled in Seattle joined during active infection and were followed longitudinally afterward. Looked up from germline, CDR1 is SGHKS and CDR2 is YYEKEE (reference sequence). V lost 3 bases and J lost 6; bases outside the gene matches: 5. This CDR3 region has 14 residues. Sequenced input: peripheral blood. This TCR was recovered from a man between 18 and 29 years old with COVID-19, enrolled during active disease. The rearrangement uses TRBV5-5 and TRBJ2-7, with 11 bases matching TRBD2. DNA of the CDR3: TGTGCCAGCAGCTCCGGGACTAGCGGTGCCGAGCAGTACTTC. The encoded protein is CASSSGTSGAEQYF.